A single sample gave rise to the 17 T cell receptor beta chains below, sequenced in a study of T cell responses to AZD1222 COVID-19 vaccine. Data came from immunoSEQ multiplex PCR; TCRdb stores just in-frame clones and leaves some out. This sample has 120,000 or so clones, with about 90% found just once. This specimen consisted of peripheral blood, obtained on day 0 of AZD1222 vaccination. Every receptor here comes from an adult in good health.

The V gene is TRBV19, the J gene TRBJ2-7; 9 bases are shared with TRBD2. Germline-derived CDR1 and CDR2 are LNHDA and SQIVND (reference sequence). The CDR3 covers 15 residues. Unmatched junction bases numbered 12, after V lost 6 bases and J lost 6 bases. CDR3 amino acids: CASRASGRMTGEQYF. For the CDR3, the DNA is TGTGCCAGTAGAGCCAGCGGGAGGATGACCGGCGAGCAGTACTTC. Complete variable domain (other parts from reference TRBV19 and TRBJ2-7): DGGITQSPKYLFRKEGQNVTLSCEQNLNHDAMYWYRQDPGQGLRLIYYSQIVNDFQKGDIAEGYSVSREKKESFPLTVTSAQKNPTAFYLCASRASGRMTGEQYFGPGTRLTVT.

The genes are TRBV5-6 and TRBJ1-2, with 7 positions matching TRBD1. The V segment lost 3 bases and the J segment 4 bases; nucleotides outside the gene matches: 9. Germline V gene data show CDR1 as SGHDT and CDR2 as YYEEEE. The CDR3 length is 15 residues. The CDR3 DNA sequence: TGTGCCAGCAGCTCGAAGCCGACAGGGTCCTATGGCTACACCTTC. Protein product: CASSSKPTGSYGYTF.

This clone was detected only once. This chain uses TRBV2 with TRBJ1-1; 10 bases align to TRBD1. Germline V gene sequence: CDR1 SNHLY, CDR2 FYNNEI. Germline trimming cut 10 bases from V and 4 bases from J; bases unmatched to any gene: 12. This CDR3 is built from 15 residues. The DNA of the CDR3 is TGTGCCATCGGACCCTGGACAGGGGGATCCACTGAAGCTTTCTTT. It yields the protein CAIGPWTGGSTEAFF.

This clone occurred once. CDR3 DNA: TGCAGTGCAAGTTCCCGGGTCTTGGAATCACCCCTCCACTTT. It encodes CSASSRVLESPLHF. V gene TRBV20-1 combines with J gene TRBJ1-6; no definite D call. V lost 6 bases and J lost 10, with 19 bases in between. The length of the CDR3 is 14 residues. CDR1 is DFQATT and CDR2 is SNEGSKA in the germline V gene (reference sequence).

The chain combines TRBV24-1 with TRBJ2-2; D gene unclear. Germline values: CDR1 KGHDR, CDR2 SFDVKD. This CDR3 spans 12 amino acids. Trimming pared 1 base from V and 6 bases from J, leaving 2 bases between. CDR3: CATSDFAGELFF. The CDR3 DNA follows: TGTGCCACCAGTGATTTTGCCGGGGAGCTGTTTTTT.

Here the CDR3 reads CASSQDFRSTGYGYTF. The DNA for the CDR3 is TGTGCCAGCAGCCAAGATTTCAGAAGTACTGGATATGGCTACACCTTC. The J gene is TRBJ1-2, the V gene TRBV3-1 (or the pseudogene TRBV3-2); D gene unclear. V was pared by 0 bases and J by 5 bases, with 16 bases between. The germline V gene encodes CDR1 LGHDT and CDR2 YNNKEL (reference sequence). The CDR3 runs to 16 residues.

This chain uses TRBV6-5 with TRBJ2-1; the D is unclear. Trimming shortened V by 4 bases and J by 7 bases, and 11 bases separated the two germline ends. Germline V gene lookup returns CDR1 MNHEY and CDR2 SVGAGI. The CDR3 spans 13 residues. CDR3 sequence reads: CASSWAADNEQFF. CDR3 nucleotide sequence: TGTGCCAGCAGTTGGGCAGCCGATAATGAGCAGTTCTTC.

V and J are TRBV11-3 and TRBJ2-5; maybe TRBD1 (5 bases). V dropped 6 bases and J dropped 1 base, with 9 bases sitting between them. Germline CDR1 SGHNT, CDR2 YENEEA. This CDR3 comprises 13 residues. For the CDR3, the DNA is TGTGCCAGCAGTCAGGACACCCAAGAGACCCAGTACTTC. This translates into CASSQDTQETQYF.

As to this clone: A junction end diverges from the germline sequence, so it may reflect a read error. The chain recombines TRBV30 with TRBJ2-3; 7 positions agree with TRBD2. The CDR3 contains 13 residues. Germline-derived CDR1 and CDR2 are GTSNPN and SVGIG (reference sequence). DNA of the CDR3: TGCGTGGGGAGGGCCTCTAGCACAGATACGCAGTATTTT. Translation gives CVGRASSTDTQYF.

This chain uses TRBV5-4 with TRBJ1-6; D might be TRBD1 (5 bases). V shed 2 bases and J shed 9 bases, with 9 bases lying between them. Germline V lookup: CDR1 SGHNT, CDR2 YYREEE (reference sequence). The CDR3 consists of 13 residues. The DNA of the CDR3 is TGTGCCAGCAGCTTTGACAGCCCTTCACCCCTCCACTTT. The encoded protein is CASSFDSPSPLHF. Using reference TRBV5-4 and TRBJ1-6 for the parts outside the CDR3, the full variable domain is ETGVTQSPTHLIKTRGQQVTLRCSSQSGHNTVSWYQQALGQGPQFIFQYYREEENGRGNFPPRFSGLQFPNYSSELNVNALELDDSALYLCASSFDSPSPLHFGNGTRLTVT.

This chain uses TRBV30 with TRBJ1-2; 7 nucleotides match TRBD1. With 6 bases clipped from V and 5 bases from J, the junction kept 12 bases outside the gene matches. Germline V lookup: CDR1 GTSNPN, CDR2 SVGIG (reference sequence). CDR3 length equals 14 residues. The DNA of the CDR3 is TGTGCCTGTCCCCAGGGCAGGGGGATATATGGCTACACCTTC. This sequence encodes CACPQGRGIYGYTF.

The genes are TRBV4-2 and TRBJ2-3; no reliable D call. Trimming left V 0 bases short and J 5 bases short, with 6 bases between. There are 13 residues in the CDR3. CDR1 is LGHNA and CDR2 is YNFKEQ in the germline V gene. CDR3 sequence: CASSQEGGDTQYF. CDR3 nucleotide sequence: TGTGCCAGCAGCCAAGAAGGTGGAGATACGCAGTATTTT.

The J gene is TRBJ1-2, the V gene TRBV5-4; D is unclear. The CDR3 totals 11 residues. The V end lost 0 bases, the J end lost 4 bases, and 1 base lay between the germline ends. The germline gives CDR1 SGHNT, CDR2 YYREEE (reference sequence). The CDR3 here is CASSLGYGYTF. The CDR3, as DNA: TGTGCCAGCAGCTTGGGCTATGGCTACACCTTC.

This chain uses TRBV29-1 with TRBJ1-2, with 8 bases that match TRBD1. V lost 5 bases to trimming and J lost 6 bases; unmatched junction nucleotides: 8. CDR1 is SQVTM, CDR2 ANQGSEA, per germline. The CDR3 contains 13 residues. CDR3 loop: CSVPRQGLDGYTF. In DNA form, the CDR3 reads TGCAGCGTTCCCCGACAGGGGTTGGATGGCTACACCTTC.

CDR3 DNA sequence: TGCGCCAGCAGTGGGGCGGGCTATGGCTACACCTTC. It encodes CASSGAGYGYTF. V and J are TRBV10-2 and TRBJ1-2; D gene uncertain. Trimming cost V 4 bases and J 4 bases, with 7 bases left between them. The CDR3 extends over 12 amino acids. CDR1 and CDR2 from the germline V gene are WSHSY and SAAADI.

V usage is TRBV28 and J usage is TRBJ2-5; maybe TRBD2 (5 bases). The V gene's germline CDR1 is MDHEN and CDR2 SYDVKM. V was trimmed by 7 bases and J by 5 bases, leaving 5 bases between them. The CDR3 runs to 10 residues. The CDR3 DNA is TGTGCCAGCAAGCGGGAGACCCAGTACTTC. Translating gives CASKRETQYF.

The chain carries TRBV24-1 and TRBJ2-6; weak D call: TRBD1 (6 bases). CDR1 and CDR2 from the germline V gene are KGHDR and SFDVKD. The CDR3 consists of 18 residues. Trimming cost V 4 bases and J 2 bases, with 17 bases left between them. In nucleotides, the CDR3 is TGTGCCACCAGTGACGGTTCCGGGACACTGACTGGGGCCAACGTCCTGACTTTC. Residues: CATSDGSGTLTGANVLTF.